One sample yielded the 21 T cell receptor beta chains listed below, sequenced in a study of graft-versus-host responses after intestinal transplantation. The antigens of these receptors remain unknown. Measured with immunoSEQ multiplex PCR; TCRdb has only the in-frame clones, and not every one. The top ten hold roughly 0.4% of the sample, which has 65,000 to 100,000 clones, roughly 92% seen once. The sequencing here drew on unstimulated CD8+ T cells sorted from spleen or lymph node cells, taken before transplant. These TCRs come from a human donor who was the organ donor for an intestinal transplant.

The genes are TRBV7-9 and TRBJ2-2, with 13 bases that match TRBD2. CDR3 size: 16 residues. The V segment lost 4 bases and the J segment 6 bases; nucleotides outside the gene matches: 5. Germline CDR1 and CDR2: SEHNR and FQNEAQ (reference sequence). The chain's CDR3 is CASSSRTSGSAGELFF. CDR3 DNA: TGTGCCAGCAGCTCAAGGACTAGCGGGAGCGCCGGGGAGCTGTTTTTT.

The J gene is TRBJ2-1, the V gene TRBV5-6; D might be TRBD1 (5 bases). The length of the CDR3 is 12 residues. Trimming left V 2 bases short and J 7 bases short, with 7 bases between. Germline V CDR1 and CDR2: SGHDT, YYEEEE. CDR3 protein: CASSFHRNEQFF. CDR3 DNA: TGTGCCAGCAGCTTTCACAGGAATGAGCAGTTCTTC. Supplemented by reference TRBV5-6 and TRBJ2-1, the full variable domain reads DAGVTQSPTHLIKTRGQQVTLRCSPKSGHDTVSWYQQALGQGPQFIFQYYEEEERQRGNFPDRFSGHQFPNYSSELNVNALLLGDSALYLCASSFHRNEQFFGPGTRLTVL.

V and J are TRBV27 and TRBJ2-1, with D perhaps TRBD2 (6 bases). Per the germline V gene, CDR1 is MNHEY and CDR2 is SMNVEV (reference sequence). Between the trimmed V and J ends, which lost 2 bases and 3 bases, there was a span of 8 bases. The CDR3 extends over 14 amino acids. CDR3 sequence (DNA): TGTGCCAGCAGTTTAGCGGGGTTCTACAATGAGCAGTTCTTC. Encoded protein: CASSLAGFYNEQFF.

The genes are TRBV27 and TRBJ2-7, with a possible D match to TRBD1 (6 bases). Germline values: CDR1 MNHEY, CDR2 SMNVEV (reference sequence). There are 13 residues in the CDR3. Trimming stripped 5 bases from V and 3 bases from J, with 11 bases between. In DNA form, the CDR3 reads TGTGCCAGCAGTCAGGGACAATACTACGAGCAGTACTTC. Protein sequence: CASSQGQYYEQYF.

The chain joins TRBV5-8 to TRBJ2-5; D is possibly TRBD2 (7 bases). CDR3 size: 15 residues. V lost 2 bases, J lost 1 base, and 12 bases lay in between. Germline CDR1 is SGHTS and CDR2 is YDEGEE. CDR3 region: CASSLGEGGQETQYF. Written as DNA, the CDR3 is TGTGCCAGCAGCTTAGGGGAGGGGGGCCAAGAGACCCAGTACTTC. Based on the CDR3 plus reference TRBV5-8 and TRBJ2-5, the full variable domain is EAGVTQSPTHLIKTRGQQATLRCSPISGHTSVYWYQQALGLGLQFLLWYDEGEERNRGNFPPRFSGRQFPNYSSELNVNALELEDSALYLCASSLGEGGQETQYFGPGTRLLVL.

CDR3: CASRRTGGVGYTF. The CDR3 DNA follows: TGTGCCAGCCGCAGGACAGGGGGTGTTGGCTACACCTTC. The rearrangement links TRBV11-2 to TRBJ1-2, with 10 positions matching TRBD1. The CDR3 loop spans 13 amino acids. Trimming removed 8 bases from V and 7 bases from J; junction bases left unmatched: 7. Germline V gives CDR1 SGHAT, CDR2 FQNNGV.

The chain employs TRBV19 and TRBJ2-3, with D maybe TRBD1 (6 bases). Trimming removed 3 bases from V and 0 bases from J, with 10 bases in between. This CDR3 comprises 15 residues. CDR1 is LNHDA and CDR2 is SQIVND in the germline V gene (reference sequence). CDR3 coding DNA: TGTGCCAGTAGTATGGGGGCAGGGAGCACAGATACGCAGTATTTT. Protein: CASSMGAGSTDTQYF.

The chain carries TRBV5-1 and TRBJ1-2; 10 bases fit TRBD1. CDR1 is SGHRS, CDR2 YFSETQ, per germline. The CDR3 is 14 residues long. The V segment lost 2 bases and the J segment 6 bases; nucleotides outside the gene matches: 4. The CDR3 bases are TGCGCCAGCAGCTTACGGGACAGGGGCGATGGCTACACCTTC. Encoded protein: CASSLRDRGDGYTF. Combining the CDR3 with reference TRBV5-1 and TRBJ1-2 gives the whole variable domain KAGVTQTPRYLIKTRGQQVTLSCSPISGHRSVSWYQQTPGQGLQFLFEYFSETQRNKGNFPGRFSGRQFSNSRSEMNVSTLELGDSALYLCASSLRDRGDGYTFGSGTRLTVV.

About this clone itself: The junction and the germline gene differ at one end; a read error may be behind it. V is TRBV9 and J is TRBJ2-1; TRBD1 matches at 7 bases. The length of the CDR3 is 12 residues. CDR1 is SGDLS, CDR2 YYNGEE, per germline. CDR3 DNA: TGTGCCAGCAGCGTCCCCGGGACAGAGCTGTTCTTC. This codes for CASSVPGTELFF.

The chain combines TRBV19 with TRBJ2-7, with D hard to call. V was cut by 6 bases and J by 5 bases, with 14 bases left in between. Germline lookup yields CDR1 LNHDA and CDR2 SQIVND (reference sequence). The CDR3 runs 13 residues. CDR3 DNA: TGTGCCAGTAGCCCGAGTGGTCCCCACGAGCAGTACTTC. Translated: CASSPSGPHEQYF.

The V call is TRBV4-3, the J call TRBJ2-2; 9 bases are a match to TRBD2. V lost 0 bases and J lost 3; bases outside the gene matches: 8. There are 18 residues in the CDR3. Germline CDR1 is LGHNA and CDR2 is YSLEER. DNA for the CDR3: TGCGCCAGCAGCCAAGATTACGCGGGGGGGCTTTACACCGGGGAGCTGTTTTTT. Its translation is CASSQDYAGGLYTGELFF.

The rearrangement uses TRBV4-2 and TRBJ2-1, with TRBD2 matching 11 bases. V gave up 2 bases and J gave up 6 bases; unmatched junction bases: 6. The germline CDR1 and CDR2 sequences are LGHNA and YNFKEQ. This CDR3 is 16 amino acids long. In nucleotides, the CDR3 is TGTGCCAGCAGCCAATTTAGCGGGGGGGCGGGCAATGAGCAGTTCTTC. It codes for CASSQFSGGAGNEQFF.

The chain is built from TRBV7-8 and TRBJ2-7; D may be TRBD1 (6 bases). The V gene lost 1 base and the J gene lost 0 bases, with 10 bases spanning the gap. This CDR3 spans 15 amino acids. The germline V gene has CDR1 SGHVS and CDR2 FQNEAQ. The CDR3 here is CASSLEQGHSYEQYF. In DNA, the CDR3 is TGTGCCAGCAGCTTAGAACAGGGTCACTCCTACGAGCAGTACTTC.

This chain connects TRBV9 to TRBJ2-7; tentatively, D is TRBD2 (6 bases). The V and J ends lost 5 bases and 2 bases respectively, with 17 bases between them. Germline CDR1 SGDLS, CDR2 YYNGEE. The CDR3 is made up of 15 amino acids. In DNA form, the CDR3 reads TGTGCCAGCAGTATCGGGGGAGGTGCCACCTACGAGCAGTACTTC. Translated, it gives CASSIGGGATYEQYF.

J is TRBJ1-5 and V is TRBV16; D ambiguous. Trimming cost V 3 bases and J 4 bases, with 7 bases left between them. The CDR3 spans 13 residues. Germline loops: CDR1 KGHSY, CDR2 FQNENV. The CDR3 nucleotides read TGTGCCAGCAGCCATGACACGAATCAGCCCCAGCATTTT. It codes for CASSHDTNQPQHF.

This clone was detected once. The J gene is TRBJ2-7, the V gene TRBV9, with D possibly being TRBD2 (5 bases). CDR1 is SGDLS and CDR2 is YYNGEE in the germline V gene. CDR3 length: 15 amino acids. V lost 2 bases, J lost 6 bases, and 18 bases lay in between. The CDR3 here is CASSVSMGDTSEQYF. CDR3 nucleotide sequence: TGTGCCAGCAGCGTCTCTATGGGAGACACGTCCGAGCAGTACTTC.

The chain carries TRBV27 and TRBJ1-2; perhaps TRBD1 as D (6 bases). The V gene's germline CDR1 is MNHEY and CDR2 SMNVEV (reference sequence). Trimming took 2 bases from V and 4 from J, leaving 11 bases between them. The CDR3 has 14 amino acids. CDR3 region: CASSLGQRSYGYTF. The CDR3 region has the DNA TGTGCCAGCAGTTTAGGACAGAGATCCTATGGCTACACCTTC.

This clone was found once. The chain links TRBV19 to TRBJ2-5; D may be TRBD2 (5 bases). The closer fit of TRBJ2-7 to the DNA end suggests the J call may be wrong. This CDR3 contains 12 residues. Per germline, CDR1 LNHDA and CDR2 SQIVND (reference sequence). Written as DNA, the CDR3 is TGTGCCAGTAGTTTCGGAGGCTACGAGCAGTACTTC. As protein: CASSFGGYEQYF.

The chain carries TRBV19 and TRBJ1-2, with 9 nucleotides matching TRBD1. Trimming cost V 6 bases and J 3 bases; bases outside gene matches: 5. Germline V gene lookup returns CDR1 LNHDA and CDR2 SQIVND (reference sequence). This CDR3 contains 14 residues. This CDR3 reads CASSRWTGDYGYTF. DNA of the CDR3: TGTGCCAGTAGCAGGTGGACAGGGGACTATGGCTACACCTTC.

The chain recombines TRBV7-9 with TRBJ1-2; the D is unclear. CDR3 length: 13 amino acids. The germline V and J ends were trimmed by 2 bases and 3 bases, with 7 bases remaining between them. Germline CDR1 SEHNR, CDR2 FQNEAQ (reference sequence). The CDR3 here is CASSLYWYYGYTF. The CDR3 DNA reads as TGTGCCAGCAGCTTATACTGGTACTATGGCTACACCTTC.

The rearrangement uses TRBV11-2 and TRBJ1-1; 11 nucleotides match TRBD1. The germline CDR1 and CDR2 sequences are SGHAT and FQNNGV. This CDR3 contains 15 residues. With 5 bases clipped from V and 3 bases from J, the junction kept 5 bases outside the gene matches. The DNA for the CDR3 is TGTGCCAGCAGCCCGGACAGGGGGCAGTACACTGAAGCTTTCTTT. Translating gives CASSPDRGQYTEAFF.